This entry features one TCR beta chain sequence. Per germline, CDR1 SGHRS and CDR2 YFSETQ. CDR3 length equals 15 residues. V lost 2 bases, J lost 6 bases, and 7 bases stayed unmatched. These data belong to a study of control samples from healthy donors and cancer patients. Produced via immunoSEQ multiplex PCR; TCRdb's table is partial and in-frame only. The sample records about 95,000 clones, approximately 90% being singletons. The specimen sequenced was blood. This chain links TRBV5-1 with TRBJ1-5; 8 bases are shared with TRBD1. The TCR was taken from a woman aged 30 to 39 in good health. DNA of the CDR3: TGCGCCAGCAGCTTAGAGACAGGGGTGGGTCAGCCCCAGCATTTT. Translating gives CASSLETGVGQPQHF.